The source of this T cell receptor beta chain is a study of CD8+ T cells in alopecia areata. As for this clone: Its antigen remains unknown.

Findings of the study overall: Across lesional scalp, and particularly alopecia totalis/universalis, clonality surpassed that of normal scalp.

cDNA reverse transcribed from extracted RNA served as the sequencing template. TCRdb's table, derived via immunoSEQ multiplex PCR, lists solely in-frame clones and lacks some. Of some 160,000 clones in the sample, 50% to 70% are singletons; the top ten hold 0.91%. The ends were cut back, 4 bases at V and 7 bases at J, with 14 bases in the middle. The CDR3 consists of 13 residues. Per germline, CDR1 SQVTM and CDR2 ANQGSEA. Stated treatment: oral pan-JAK inhibitor, 5-10 mg twice daily. PBMCs yielded sorted CD4+ and CD8+ T cells. This sequence originates from a human donor with alopecia areata. The starting material was CD4+ T cells sorted from blood, obtained at week 4, from a patient treated with tofacitinib. This sequence joins TRBV29-1 and TRBJ2-1; D possibly corresponds to TRBD1 (5 bases). The CDR3 bases are TGCAGCGTTGGTGGGCAGGGAAAGAATGAGCAGTTCTTC. It is translated as CSVGGQGKNEQFF.